This T cell receptor (beta chain) derives from a study of molecular identifiers for immune sequencing clone quantification. CDR3 length equals 11 residues. The V end lost 6 bases, the J end lost 6 bases, and 6 bases lay between the germline ends. This clonotype was observed at least ten times. Previously described methods and listed TCR primers were used for bulk TCR libraries. TCRdb reprocessed the PCR reads with MiXCR, giving one entry per CDR3 protein. The sample records about 640,000 distinct CDR3 sequences, around 20% being singletons. Naive CD8 T cell sorting was performed on the CD8+CD4-CCR7+CD45RA+ phenotype.

Material for sequencing was naive CD8+ T cells from blood, with Jurkat cell RNA spiked in. The subset here: FACS-sorted CD8+CD4-CCR7+CD45RA+ naive T cells. This receptor was obtained from a human donor in good health. Some libraries in this study had Jurkat cell RNA spiked in. This sequence joins TRBV12-3 or TRBV12-4 and TRBJ2-1; D unresolved. The CDR3 spells CASSLSNEQFF. The CDR3 DNA is TGTGCCAGCAGCCTCTCCAATGAGCAGTTCTTC.